This T cell receptor beta chain came from a study of shared clonotypes between healthy human individuals. Findings of the study overall: Clonotype sharing among the donors was expected to vary with sequencing depth. In having few donors, the study represented limited genetic and exposure-history diversity.

Samples underwent the assay at deep level. Per the original methods: There were no quality scores in the junction-only immunoSEQ sequences, so filtering differed. Libraries were prepared by immunoSEQ multiplex PCR; TCRdb keeps only in-frame clonotypes and omits some of them. D and trimming were read from the DNA, whereas the V and J calls and clone size are those reported in that table. This table holds 1,100,000 or so clones, 78% found once. Losses at the gene ends were 5 bases for V and 0 bases for J; bases not matched to a gene: 4. This CDR3 is 15 amino acids long. Looked up from germline, CDR1 is SGHVS and CDR2 is FQNEAQ. Concerning this clone: The antigen is unknown.

Sequencing was performed on memory CD4+ T cells from PBMCs. Documented subset: CD45RA-negative fraction. This chain connects TRBV7-8 to TRBJ1-5, with 7 nucleotides matching TRBD1. This clonotype was sampled from a man aged 18-30 years in good health. Some clones in this sample may be carry-over from other donors' samples. This CDR3 reads CASSMTGNSNQPQHF. CDR3 bases: TGTGCCAGCAGCATGACAGGGAATAGCAATCAGCCCCAGCATTTT.